This T cell receptor beta chain emerged from a study of blood T cell repertoires in COVID-19. Assay: immunoSEQ multiplex PCR; the TCRdb copy retains only in-frame clones and omits some. The table includes approximately 300,000 clones, over 75% detected once. V was trimmed by 0 bases and J by 4 bases, leaving 5 bases between them. The germline V gene has CDR1 SGHNT and CDR2 YYREEE (reference sequence). The CDR3 runs to 13 residues. The sequenced material came from PBMCs or T cells enriched from blood (not recorded which). This receptor was taken from a woman aged 25 to 39 who had recovered from COVID-19. The genes are TRBV5-4 and TRBJ1-3; D remains unclear. CDR3 coding DNA: TGTGCCAGCAGCTTGGCCCCGGGAAACACCATATATTTT. Residues: CASSLAPGNTIYF.